This TCR beta chain was identified in a study of T cells in Graves' hyperthyroidism and ophthalmopathy. Study-level information: Peripheral blood was secured at the point of initial diagnosis, before any treatment.

Whole-study results and caveats: Among clonotypes expanded in thyroid above 0.001, most were also found in blood.

The TCR beta CDR3 regions underwent amplification using RNA transcripts as the source. Researchers ran a first-round RT-PCR on the TCR CDR3 using the HTBI primer set. TCRdb recomputed calls from the multiplex PCR reads with MiXCR, one row per CDR3 protein. Of hundreds of thousands of distinct CDR3 sequences in the sample, more than 30% are singletons; the top ten hold 7.5% to 9.5%. The CDR3 covers 16 residues. Trimming left V 0 bases short and J 4 bases short, with 13 bases between. Germline CDR1 MNHEY, CDR2 SVGAGI. Points on this clonotype: The antigen is unknown.

V is TRBV6-5 and J is TRBJ1-5, with D tentatively TRBD1 (6 bases). The clonotype was recovered from a young man with Graves' hyperthyroidism. The sequencing input was blood. The CDR3 loop reads CASSYSDSPPNQPQHF. The CDR3 nucleotides read TGTGCCAGCAGTTACTCGGACAGCCCGCCTAATCAGCCCCAGCATTTT.